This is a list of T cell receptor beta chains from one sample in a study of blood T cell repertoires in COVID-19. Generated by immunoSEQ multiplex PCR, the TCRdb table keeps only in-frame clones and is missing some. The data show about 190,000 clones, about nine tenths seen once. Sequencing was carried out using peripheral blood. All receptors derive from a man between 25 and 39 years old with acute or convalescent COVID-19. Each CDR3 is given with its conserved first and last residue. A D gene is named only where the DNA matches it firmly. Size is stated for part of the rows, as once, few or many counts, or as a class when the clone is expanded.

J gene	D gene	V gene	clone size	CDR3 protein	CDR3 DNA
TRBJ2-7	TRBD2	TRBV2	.	CAIRRTSGRIPYEQYF	TGTGCCATCCGAAGAACTAGCGGACGAATACCCTACGAGCAGTACTTC
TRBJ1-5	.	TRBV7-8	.	CASSPQRGQPQHF	TGTGCCAGCAGCCCCCAGCGAGGACAGCCCCAGCATTTT
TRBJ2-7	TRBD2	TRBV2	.	CASRPGTSGGSYEQYF	TGTGCCAGCAGACCCGGGACTAGCGGGGGATCCTACGAGCAGTACTTC
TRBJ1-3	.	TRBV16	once	CASSQSRTAGNTIYF	TGTGCCAGCAGCCAATCCAGGACAGCTGGAAACACCATATATTTT
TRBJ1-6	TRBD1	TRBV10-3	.	CAISARTGGFGSPLHF	TGTGCCATCAGCGCAAGGACAGGGGGCTTTGGATCACCCCTCCACTTT
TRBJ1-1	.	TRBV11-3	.	CASSLDRGRANTEAFF	TGTGCCAGCAGCTTAGATCGAGGCAGGGCGAACACTGAAGCTTTCTTT
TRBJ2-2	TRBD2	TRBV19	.	CASSGTSGSYRELFF	TGTGCCAGTAGCGGGACTAGCGGGAGTTACCGGGAGCTGTTTTTT
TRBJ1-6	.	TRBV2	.	CASSLQGSSPLHF	TGTGCCAGCAGTTTACAGGGTAGTTCACCCCTCCACTTT
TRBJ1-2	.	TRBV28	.	CASSIGPRRYGYTF	TGTGCCAGCAGTATAGGGCCCAGGAGGTATGGCTACACCTTC
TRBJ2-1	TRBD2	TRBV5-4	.	CASSLGGLSGVSYNEQFF	TGTGCCAGCAGCTTGGGGGGTTTGAGCGGGGTCTCCTACAATGAGCAGTTCTTC
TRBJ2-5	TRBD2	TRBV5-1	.	CASSLEMTSGSETQYF	TGCGCCAGCAGCTTGGAGATGACTAGCGGGAGTGAGACCCAGTACTTC
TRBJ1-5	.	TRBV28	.	CASSRTRGGYQPQHF	TGTGCCAGCAGCCGGACAAGGGGGGGGTATCAGCCCCAGCATTTT
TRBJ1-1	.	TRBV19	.	CASKSGTQGGGTEAFF	TGTGCCAGTAAATCCGGGACACAAGGGGGGGGGACTGAAGCTTTCTTT
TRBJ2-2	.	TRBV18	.	CASSWQAGTGELFF	TGTGCCAGCTCATGGCAGGCGGGGACCGGGGAGCTGTTTTTT
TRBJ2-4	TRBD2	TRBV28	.	CASSYRTSGAGGKNIQYF	TGTGCCAGCAGTTACCGGACTAGCGGGGCCGGGGGCAAAAACATTCAGTACTTC
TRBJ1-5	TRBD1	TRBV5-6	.	CASSIGGQRNSNQPQHF	TGTGCCAGCAGCATTGGGGGACAGCGAAATAGCAATCAGCCCCAGCATTTT
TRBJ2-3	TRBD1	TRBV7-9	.	CASSRTGDTQYF	TGTGCCAGCAGCCGGACAGGGGATACGCAGTATTTT
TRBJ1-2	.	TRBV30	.	CAWSYRVNLYGYTF	TGTGCCTGGAGTTACAGGGTAAATCTCTATGGCTACACCTTC
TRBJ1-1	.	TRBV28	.	CASSTDGLVAFF	TGTGCCAGCAGTACAGACGGTTTGGTAGCTTTCTTT
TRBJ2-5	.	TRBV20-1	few	CSASHTGTGVETQYF	TGCAGTGCTAGTCATACAGGGACCGGGGTCGAGACCCAGTACTTC
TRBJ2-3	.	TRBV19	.	CASSIAGAVTDTQYF	TGTGCCAGTAGTATAGCAGGGGCAGTGACAGATACGCAGTATTTT
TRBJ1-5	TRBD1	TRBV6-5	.	CASRKDRDQPQHF	TGTGCCAGCAGGAAGGACAGGGATCAGCCCCAGCATTTT
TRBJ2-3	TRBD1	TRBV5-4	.	CASSLGQGPDTQYF	TGTGCCAGCAGCTTGGGACAGGGTCCAGATACGCAGTATTTT
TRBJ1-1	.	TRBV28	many	CASRDHRTEAFF	TGTGCCAGCAGGGATCACAGGACTGAAGCTTTCTTT
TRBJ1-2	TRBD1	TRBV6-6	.	CASSSTGTGQNYGYTF	TGTGCCAGCAGTTCAACTGGGACAGGTCAGAACTATGGCTACACCTTC
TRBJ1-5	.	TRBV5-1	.	CASSWGSGGNQPQHF	TGCGCCAGCAGTTGGGGGAGCGGGGGCAATCAGCCCCAGCATTTT
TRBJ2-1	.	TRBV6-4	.	CASSDSKYRAYNEQFF	TGTGCCAGCAGTGACTCTAAATACAGGGCCTACAATGAGCAGTTCTTC
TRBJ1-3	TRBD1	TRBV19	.	CASKTGGSGNTIYF	TGTGCCAGTAAGACAGGGGGCTCTGGAAACACCATATATTTT
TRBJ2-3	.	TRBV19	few	CASSMDGHGGTDTQYF	TGTGCCAGTAGTATGGATGGCCACGGGGGTACAGATACGCAGTATTTT
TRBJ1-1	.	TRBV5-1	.	CASSSQNYYEAFF	TGCGCCAGCAGCTCCCAAAACTATTATGAAGCTTTCTTT
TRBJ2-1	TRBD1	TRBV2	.	CASSEETGRNNEQFF	TGTGCCAGCAGTGAAGAGACAGGGCGCAACAATGAGCAGTTCTTC
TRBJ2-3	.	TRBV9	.	CASTLGGLGSDTQYF	TGTGCCAGCACCTTGGGAGGACTCGGTTCAGATACGCAGTATTTT
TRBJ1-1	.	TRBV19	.	CASTITGANTEAFF	TGTGCCAGTACCATCACTGGAGCGAACACTGAAGCTTTCTTT
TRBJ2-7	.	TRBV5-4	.	CASSLWGGYEQYF	TGTGCCAGCAGCTTGTGGGGCGGCTACGAGCAGTACTTC
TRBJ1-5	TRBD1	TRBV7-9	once	CASRQGVNQPQHF	TGTGCCAGCAGGCAGGGGGTAAATCAGCCCCAGCATTTT
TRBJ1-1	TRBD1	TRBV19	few	CASSFRTGTLKEAFF	TGTGCCAGTAGTTTCCGGACAGGGACGCTAAAGGAAGCTTTCTTT
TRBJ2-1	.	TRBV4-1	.	CASSLEGGSYNEQFF	TGCGCCAGCAGCCTCGAAGGGGGCTCCTACAATGAGCAGTTCTTC
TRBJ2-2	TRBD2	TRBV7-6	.	CASSPRIAGGTGELFF	TGTGCCAGCAGCCCCCGAATAGCGGGAGGAACCGGGGAGCTGTTTTTT
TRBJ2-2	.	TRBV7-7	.	CASRKGTGPTGELFF	TGTGCTAGCAGAAAAGGAACAGGACCCACCGGGGAGCTGTTTTTT
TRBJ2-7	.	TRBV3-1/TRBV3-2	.	CASSQVYYEQYF	TGTGCCAGCAGCCAAGTATACTACGAGCAGTACTTC
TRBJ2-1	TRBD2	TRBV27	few	CASSPRGSSGNNEQFF	TGTGCCAGCAGTCCACGGGGGAGTAGCGGGAACAATGAGCAGTTCTTC
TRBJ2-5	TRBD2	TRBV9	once	CASSVSGRAGEGTQYF	TGTGCCAGCAGCGTGAGCGGGAGGGCCGGTGAGGGGACCCAGTACTTC
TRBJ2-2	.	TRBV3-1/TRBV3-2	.	CASSQDLGVGELFF	TGTGCCAGCAGCCAAGATCTCGGGGTCGGGGAGCTGTTTTTT
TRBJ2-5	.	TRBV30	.	CAWSTLSVARETQYF	TGTGCCTGGAGTACCCTCTCAGTGGCGCGGGAGACCCAGTACTTC
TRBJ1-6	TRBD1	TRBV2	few	CASSEVTGYSPLHF	TGTGCCAGCAGTGAGGTGACAGGGTATTCACCCCTCCACTTT
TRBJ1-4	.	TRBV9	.	CASSVGQATENRLFF	TGTGCCAGCAGCGTAGGACAGGCAACCGAAAATCGACTGTTTTTT
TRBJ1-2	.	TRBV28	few	CASILPGGTGGYTF	TGTGCCAGCATTCTCCCGGGAGGCACCGGCGGCTACACCTTC
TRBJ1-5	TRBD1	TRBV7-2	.	CASSTRQGPQPQHF	TGTGCCAGCAGCACTCGACAGGGACCTCAGCCCCAGCATTTT
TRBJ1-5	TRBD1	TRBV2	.	CASSWDSEGNQPQHF	TGTGCCAGCAGTTGGGACAGCGAGGGCAATCAGCCCCAGCATTTT
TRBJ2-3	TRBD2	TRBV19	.	CASSIVAGGRTDTQYF	TGTGCCAGTAGTATAGTTGCGGGGGGCCGCACAGATACGCAGTATTTT
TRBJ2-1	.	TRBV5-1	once	CASSSRGDNEQFF	TGCGCCAGCAGCTCGCGCGGGGATAATGAGCAGTTCTTC
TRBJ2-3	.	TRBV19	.	CASRTQGLATDTQYF	TGTGCCAGTAGAACCCAGGGACTGGCCACAGATACGCAGTATTTT
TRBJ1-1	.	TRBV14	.	CASSEQTDVTEAFF	TGTGCCAGCAGCGAACAGACAGACGTTACTGAAGCTTTCTTT
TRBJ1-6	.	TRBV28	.	CASSLVRGGYNSPLHF	TGTGCCAGCAGTTTAGTTAGAGGGGGATATAATTCACCCCTCCACTTT
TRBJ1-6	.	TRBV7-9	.	CASSARGQGVSPLHF	TGTGCCAGCAGCGCTCGTGGTCAGGGTGTTTCACCCCTCCACTTT
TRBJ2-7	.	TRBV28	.	CASSLPPVAEQYF	TGTGCCAGCAGTTTGCCCCCAGTGGCCGAGCAGTACTTC
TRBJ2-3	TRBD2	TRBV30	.	CAWNPGRDADTQYF	TGTGCCTGGAACCCTGGGAGGGACGCAGATACGCAGTATTTT
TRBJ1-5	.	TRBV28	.	CASSTISNQPQHF	TGTGCCAGCAGTACTATTAGCAATCAGCCCCAGCATTTT
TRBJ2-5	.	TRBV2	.	CASSVLTQYF	TGTGCCAGCAGTGTCCTAACCCAGTACTTC